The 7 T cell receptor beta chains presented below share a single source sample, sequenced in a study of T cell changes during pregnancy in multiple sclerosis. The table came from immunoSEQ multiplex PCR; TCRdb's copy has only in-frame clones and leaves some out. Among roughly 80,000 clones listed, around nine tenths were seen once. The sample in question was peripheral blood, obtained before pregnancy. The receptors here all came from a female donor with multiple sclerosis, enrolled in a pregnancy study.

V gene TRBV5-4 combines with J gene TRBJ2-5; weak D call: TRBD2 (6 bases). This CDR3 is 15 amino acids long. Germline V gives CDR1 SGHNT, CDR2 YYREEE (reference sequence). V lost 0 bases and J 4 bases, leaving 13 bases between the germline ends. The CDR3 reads CASSLAGVGIETQYF. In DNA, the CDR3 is TGTGCCAGCAGCTTGGCGGGGGTGGGAATAGAGACCCAGTACTTC. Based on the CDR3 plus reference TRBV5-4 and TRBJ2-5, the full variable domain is ETGVTQSPTHLIKTRGQQVTLRCSSQSGHNTVSWYQQALGQGPQFIFQYYREEENGRGNFPPRFSGLQFPNYSSELNVNALELDDSALYLCASSLAGVGIETQYFGPGTRLLVL.

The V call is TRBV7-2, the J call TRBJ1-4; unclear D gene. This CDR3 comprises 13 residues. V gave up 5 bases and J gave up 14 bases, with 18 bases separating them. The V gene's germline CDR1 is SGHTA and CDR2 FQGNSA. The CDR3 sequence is CASSPRPGSWLFF. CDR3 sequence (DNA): TGTGCCAGCAGCCCTCGGCCGGGGTCCTGGCTGTTTTTT.

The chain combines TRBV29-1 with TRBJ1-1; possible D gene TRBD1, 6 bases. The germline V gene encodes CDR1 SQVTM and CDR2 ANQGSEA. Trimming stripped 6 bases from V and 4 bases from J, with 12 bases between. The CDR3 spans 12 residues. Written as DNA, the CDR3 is TGCAGCGTCAGACAGGAGACCACTGAAGCTTTCTTT. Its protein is CSVRQETTEAFF.

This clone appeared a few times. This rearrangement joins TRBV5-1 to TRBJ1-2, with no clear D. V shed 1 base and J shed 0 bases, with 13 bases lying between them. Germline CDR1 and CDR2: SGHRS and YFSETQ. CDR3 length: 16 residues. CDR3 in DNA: TGCGCCAGCAGCTTGCCAAGTGGAGTAGCTAACTATGGCTACACCTTC. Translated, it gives CASSLPSGVANYGYTF.

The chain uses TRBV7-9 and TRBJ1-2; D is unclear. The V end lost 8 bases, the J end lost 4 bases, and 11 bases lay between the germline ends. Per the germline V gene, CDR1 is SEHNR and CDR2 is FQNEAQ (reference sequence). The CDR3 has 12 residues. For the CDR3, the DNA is TGTGCCAGCTCGAGGGAGTTCTATGGCTACACCTTC. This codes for CASSREFYGYTF.

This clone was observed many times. CDR3 in amino acids: CAWSVPGQGMINQPQHF. CDR3 in DNA: TGTGCCTGGAGTGTACCTGGACAGGGAATGATCAATCAGCCCCAGCATTTT. The chain uses TRBV30 and TRBJ1-5; 8 bases fit TRBD1. V lost 0 bases and J lost 3; bases outside the gene matches: 10. Germline loops: CDR1 GTSNPN, CDR2 SVGIG (reference sequence). The CDR3 contains 17 residues.

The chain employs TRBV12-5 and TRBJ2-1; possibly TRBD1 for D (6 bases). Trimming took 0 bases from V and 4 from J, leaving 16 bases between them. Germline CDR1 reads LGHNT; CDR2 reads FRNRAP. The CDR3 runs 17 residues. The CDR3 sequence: CASGLVQGRPPYNEQFF. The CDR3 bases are TGTGCTAGTGGTTTGGTACAGGGCCGCCCCCCTTACAATGAGCAGTTCTTC.